This T cell receptor (beta chain) comes out of a study of T cells expressing NK-cell markers. At the level of the study: Repertoire data for TCR beta were derived from sorted T cells (CD3+CD56+NKG2C+, CD3+CD56+NKG2C- and CD3+CD56-NKG2C+). Seropositivity for HCMV was found in most of the eight sequenced donors, with one seronegative. The study's findings and limits: For four donors, these clonotypes were likewise the leading ones in the CD3+CD56-NKG2C+ fraction. A range of roughly 1.0-8% of CD8+ T cells consisted of dominant NKG2C+ clonotypes in six donors.

Notes on this clonotype: The antigen is unknown.

TCRdb reprocessed the 5' RACE reads, with one entry per CDR3 protein and no DNA. The sample shows around 260,000 distinct CDR3 sequences, and 4.2% sits with its ten largest clones. The V gene's germline CDR1 is SGHRS and CDR2 YFSETQ. The CDR3 length is 14 residues. Material for sequencing was blood T cells: a sorted CD56 or NKG2C T cell subset, CD4+ or CD8+ T cells, or bulk PBMC T cells (not recorded which). The V and J genes are TRBV5-1 and TRBJ1-3; TCRdb picks TRBD1, but there is no DNA to check that call. This clonotype originated in a woman between 18 and 69 years old in good health. CDR3 in amino acids: CASSEGQSGNTIYF. Complete variable domain (other parts from reference TRBV5-1 and TRBJ1-3): KAGVTQTPRYLIKTRGQQVTLSCSPISGHRSVSWYQQTPGQGLQFLFEYFSETQRNKGNFPGRFSGRQFSNSRSEMNVSTLELGDSALYLCASSEGQSGNTIYFGEGSWLTVV.